These 20 T cell receptor beta chains originate from one sample sequenced in a study of T cells in Graves' hyperthyroidism and ophthalmopathy. The source material, RNA transcripts, was used to amplify TCR beta CDR3 regions. With the HTBI primer set, the TCR CDR3 went through a first round of RT-PCR. TCRdb re-derived calls from the multiplex PCR reads in MiXCR, one entry per CDR3 protein. The table lists around 580,000 distinct CDR3 sequences, around 45% of them singletons. The sequenced material came from peripheral blood or thyroid tissue (not recorded which). These receptors all stem from a woman aged 18-29 years with Graves' hyperthyroidism.

The gene calls are TRBV19 and TRBJ2-5; 10 bases fit TRBD1. The V gene end was trimmed by 3 bases and the J gene end by 3 bases; junction bases not matched to a gene: 13. CDR3 size: 18 residues. Germline V gene data show CDR1 as LNHDA and CDR2 as SQIVND (reference sequence). The CDR3 loop is CASSIPRGTGVIEETQYF. CDR3 nucleotide sequence: TGTGCCAGTAGTATTCCTAGGGGGACAGGGGTGATAGAAGAGACCCAGTACTTC.

This chain connects TRBV29-1 to TRBJ2-1, with 11 bases aligning to TRBD2. The germline V gene encodes CDR1 SQVTM and CDR2 ANQGSEA. The junction had 4 bases not matched to a gene; V was cut back by 5 bases and J by 10 bases. This CDR3 spans 12 amino acids. CDR3 coding DNA: TGCAGCGTTTTAGCGGGAGGGGGGGAGCAGTTCTTC. Its protein is CSVLAGGGEQFF.

The chain is built from TRBV15 and TRBJ2-5; D remains unclear. V lost 4 bases, J lost 1 base, and 16 bases lay in between. The CDR3 is made up of 16 amino acids. Germline V gene data show CDR1 as LNHNV and CDR2 as YYDKDF (reference sequence). The CDR3 DNA follows: TGTGCCACCAGCACCCAAGCACACACCGGCCAAGAGACCCAGTACTTC. Protein sequence: CATSTQAHTGQETQYF.

This clonotype has ten or more counts. V and J are TRBV19 and TRBJ1-4; D possibly corresponds to TRBD1 (5 bases). The CDR3 is 14 amino acids. The V gene's germline CDR1 is LNHDA and CDR2 SQIVND (reference sequence). V lost 6 bases and J 8 bases, leaving 16 bases between the germline ends. The CDR3 here is CASRTAPTTEKLFF. CDR3 in DNA: TGTGCCAGTAGGACAGCCCCAACCACCGAAAAACTGTTTTTT.

This chain connects TRBV7-9 to TRBJ2-7, with D tentatively TRBD1 or TRBD2 (6 bases each). V lost 5 bases, J lost 6 bases, and 20 bases lay in between. This CDR3 spans 15 amino acids. Germline V CDR1 and CDR2: SEHNR, FQNEAQ (reference sequence). DNA for the CDR3: TGTGCCAGCAGCAGAGGGGGGATTAGGGCCCGCGAGCAGTACTTC. Translation: CASSRGGIRAREQYF.

Ten or more counts support this clonotype. The gene calls are TRBV4-2 and TRBJ1-5; tentatively, D is TRBD1 (5 bases). The germline V and J ends were trimmed by 1 base and 7 bases, with 20 bases remaining between them. The CDR3 totals 17 residues. Germline V lookup: CDR1 LGHNA, CDR2 YNFKEQ. The CDR3 protein is CASSQVGGTGGSQPQHF. In DNA, the CDR3 is TGTGCCAGCAGCCAAGTGGGGGGGACTGGGGGTTCGCAGCCCCAGCATTTT.

This clonotype was seen many times. The J gene is TRBJ2-7, the V gene TRBV27; TRBD2 matches at 10 bases. V gave up 5 bases and J gave up 4 bases; unmatched junction bases: 8. The CDR3 length is 15 residues. Per germline, CDR1 MNHEY and CDR2 SMNVEV (reference sequence). This CDR3 is CASSALTSGNYEQYF. The DNA of the CDR3 is TGTGCCAGCAGTGCGCTCACTAGCGGGAATTACGAGCAGTACTTC.

This clonotype appeared once. The V call is TRBV15, the J call TRBJ1-5; D is ambiguous. The germline V gene encodes CDR1 LNHNV and CDR2 YYDKDF (reference sequence). The length of the CDR3 is 15 residues. Trimming removed 1 base at V and 7 bases at J, with 14 bases between. CDR3 sequence: CATSRVGGLEQPQHF. The CDR3 coding sequence is TGTGCCACCAGCAGAGTTGGAGGGCTTGAGCAGCCCCAGCATTTT.

A note on this clonotype: One end of the junction is discordant with germline, which a read error may explain. The rearrangement uses TRBV20-1 and TRBJ1-2; no clear D. Germline V gives CDR1 DFQATT, CDR2 SNEGSKA (reference sequence). CDR3 size: 15 residues. This CDR3 is CSAPRGFSIYNEQLF. Written as DNA, the CDR3 is TGCAGTGCTCCTCGTGGGTTCTCCATCTACAATGAGCAGCTCTTC.

The chain's CDR3 is CSAGDGQGASEKLFF. The CDR3 nucleotides read TGCAGTGCCGGGGATGGGCAGGGGGCTAGTGAAAAACTGTTTTTT. V is TRBV20-1 and J is TRBJ1-4; 8 bases align to TRBD1. The CDR3 has 15 amino acids. In germline, CDR1 is DFQATT, CDR2 SNEGSKA (reference sequence). V dropped 6 bases and J dropped 7; count of bases not matched to a gene: 13.

CDR3 nucleotide sequence: TGTGCCAGCAGCTTATTCCCACGGGTGACAGGGGGCACCGGGGGCTACACCTTC. Amino acids: CASSLFPRVTGGTGGYTF. The chain carries TRBV7-6 and TRBJ1-2, with 10 nucleotides matching TRBD1. Germline trimming cut 2 bases from V and 8 bases from J; bases unmatched to any gene: 17. Germline V gene sequence: CDR1 SGHVS, CDR2 FNYEAQ. This CDR3 is 18 amino acids long.

In the case of this clonotype: Its ends do not fully match the called genes, so a read error is possible. The rearrangement links TRBV7-2 to TRBJ2-5; D remains unclear. Germline V CDR1 and CDR2: SGHTA, FQGNSA. The CDR3 covers 14 residues. CDR3 residues: CASSNDPYQETQYF. In nucleotides, the CDR3 is TGTGCCAGCAGCAACGACCCGTACCAGGAGACCCAGTACTTC.

The chain uses TRBV15 and TRBJ1-5; no clear D gene. Trimming took 1 base from V and 11 from J, leaving 12 bases between them. In germline, CDR1 is LNHNV, CDR2 YYDKDF (reference sequence). This CDR3 is 13 amino acids long. The CDR3 nucleotides read TGTGCCACCAGCAGAGTGGCGGAAGAGACCCAGCATTTT. Its translation is CATSRVAEETQHF.

The chain combines TRBV6-5 with TRBJ1-2; weak D call: TRBD1 (5 bases). The germline V gene encodes CDR1 MNHEY and CDR2 SVGAGI. Trimming cost V 10 bases and J 4 bases, with 13 bases left between them. The CDR3 extends over 12 amino acids. The CDR3 sequence is CAIGAELYGYTF. For the CDR3, the DNA is TGTGCCATCGGGGCGGAGCTCTATGGCTACACCTTC.

The V gene is TRBV12-3 or TRBV12-4, the J gene TRBJ1-1; 9 nucleotides agree with TRBD1. This CDR3 spans 13 amino acids. V shed 5 bases and J 6 bases; nucleotides not matched to a gene: 4. In nucleotides, the CDR3 is TGTGCCAGCAGTCGGACAGGGGTACCTGAAGCTTTCTTT. Its protein product is CASSRTGVPEAFF.

A few counts support this clonotype. The chain is built from TRBV2 and TRBJ2-7, with a weak D call TRBD2 (5 bases). The CDR3 is made up of 15 amino acids. Germline V lookup: CDR1 SNHLY, CDR2 FYNNEI. V lost 4 bases to trimming and J lost 0 bases, with 13 bases between them. CDR3 sequence: CASSGTRDSSYEQYF. The DNA for the CDR3 is TGTGCCAGCAGTGGTACTCGGGATAGCTCCTACGAGCAGTACTTC.

This clonotype was found once. J is TRBJ1-2 and V is TRBV25-1, with 10 bases aligning to TRBD1. With V trimmed by 8 bases and J by 4 bases, 16 bases remained unmatched. The CDR3 sequence is 17 residues long. Germline V CDR1 and CDR2: MGHDK, SYGVNS. The CDR3 is CASVEAIDRGRTYGYTF. For the CDR3, the DNA is TGTGCCAGCGTTGAGGCGATTGACAGGGGGCGCACCTATGGCTACACCTTC.

The V call is TRBV24-1, the J call TRBJ1-5; D possibly corresponds to TRBD1 (5 bases). CDR1 is KGHDR, CDR2 SFDVKD, per germline. V was trimmed by 3 bases and J by 2 bases, leaving 13 bases between them. The CDR3 loop spans 16 amino acids. CDR3 residues: CATSDHGARGNQPQHF. CDR3 bases: TGTGCCACCAGTGATCATGGGGCGCGGGGCAATCAGCCCCAGCATTTT.

The chain is built from TRBV7-6 and TRBJ2-7; D may match TRBD1 or TRBD2 (7 bases each). Judging by the DNA end, TRBJ2-1 fits better; the J call may be wrong. This CDR3 region has 15 residues. Germline-derived CDR1 and CDR2 are SGHVS and FNYEAQ. This chain's CDR3 is CASSNWGRGLDEQFF. The CDR3 bases are TGTGCCAGCAGCAACTGGGGGAGGGGGCTGGATGAGCAGTTCTTC.

V gene TRBV9 combines with J gene TRBJ1-2; TRBD1 aligns across 8 bases. Losses at the gene ends were 4 bases for V and 5 bases for J; bases not matched to a gene: 10. The germline V gene has CDR1 SGDLS and CDR2 YYNGEE. CDR3 length equals 15 residues. CDR3 sequence reads: CASSPSGQGDYGYTF. In nucleotides, the CDR3 is TGTGCCAGCAGCCCCTCCGGACAGGGAGATTATGGCTACACCTTC. Based on the CDR3 plus reference TRBV9 and TRBJ1-2, the full variable domain is DSGVTQTPKHLITATGQRVTLRCSPRSGDLSVYWYQQSLDQGLQFLIQYYNGEERAKGNILERFSAQQFPDLHSELNLSSLELGDSALYFCASSPSGQGDYGYTFGSGTRLTVV.